The 9 T cell receptor beta chains reported below all come from one sample, sequenced in a study of T cell responses to AZD1222 COVID-19 vaccine. Only in-frame clones appear in the TCRdb table, and some are missing; sequencing was by immunoSEQ multiplex PCR. The top ten clones hold around 10% of a sample with 150,000 to 200,000 clones, just over 85% of them seen once. Material: peripheral blood, obtained 28 days after the second AZD1222 dose. Every receptor here comes from an adult who received the AZD1222 COVID-19 vaccine.

The genes are TRBV11-2 and TRBJ1-3; D is unresolved. CDR3 length equals 15 residues. The germline gives CDR1 SGHAT, CDR2 FQNNGV. Trimming removed 6 bases from V and 0 bases from J, with 12 bases in between. CDR3 protein: CASSQEWGSGNTIYF. CDR3 bases: TGTGCCAGCAGTCAGGAGTGGGGCTCTGGAAACACCATATATTTT.

This clone was seen a handful of times. J is TRBJ1-4 and V is TRBV19; weak D call: TRBD1 (5 bases). The CDR3 has 14 residues. Germline CDR1 reads LNHDA; CDR2 reads SQIVND (reference sequence). Trimming stripped 6 bases from V and 0 bases from J, with 8 bases between. CDR3 sequence (DNA): TGTGCCAGTAGCATGGGGGCAACTAATGAAAAACTGTTTTTT. This codes for CASSMGATNEKLFF. Full variable domain (rest looked up from reference TRBV19 and TRBJ1-4): DGGITQSPKYLFRKEGQNVTLSCEQNLNHDAMYWYRQDPGQGLRLIYYSQIVNDFQKGDIAEGYSVSREKKESFPLTVTSAQKNPTAFYLCASSMGATNEKLFFGSGTQLSVL.

This clone occurred a few times. The V call is TRBV4-2, the J call TRBJ2-7; tentatively, D is TRBD1 or TRBD2 (5 bases each). CDR1 LGHNA and CDR2 YNFKEQ come from the germline V gene. Deletions cut 2 bases from V and 2 bases from J, with 13 bases between. This CDR3 has 15 amino acids. CDR3 DNA: TGTGCCAGCAGCCAACAGGGACGTTCGGCCTACGAGCAGTACTTC. Translated, it gives CASSQQGRSAYEQYF.

V gene TRBV19 combines with J gene TRBJ1-1; 7 bases line up with TRBD1. The V segment lost 5 bases and the J segment 1 base; nucleotides outside the gene matches: 4. The CDR3 covers 14 residues. Germline loops: CDR1 LNHDA, CDR2 SQIVND (reference sequence). CDR3 in amino acids: CASSSQGGNTEAFF. DNA for the CDR3: TGTGCCAGTAGTTCTCAGGGGGGGAACACTGAAGCTTTCTTT.

The rearrangement uses TRBV9 and TRBJ1-1; tentatively, D is TRBD1 (6 bases). V was cut by 3 bases and J by 2 bases, with 14 bases left in between. Germline V gene data show CDR1 as SGDLS and CDR2 as YYNGEE. The CDR3 loop spans 15 amino acids. CDR3 nucleotides: TGTGCCAGCAGCGCTTCCGGGACAACTAACACTGAAGCTTTCTTT. Protein: CASSASGTTNTEAFF.

J is TRBJ2-3 and V is TRBV30; unclear D gene. There are 13 residues in the CDR3. Germline values: CDR1 GTSNPN, CDR2 SVGIG (reference sequence). Trimming took 2 bases from V and 6 from J, leaving 12 bases between them. The CDR3 coding sequence is TGTGCCTGGAGTATCCTTATTGGGGATACGCAGTATTTT. Encoded protein: CAWSILIGDTQYF.

This chain uses TRBV19 with TRBJ2-7, with a weak D call TRBD1 (6 bases). CDR3 length: 15 residues. V was pared by 4 bases and J by 3 bases, with 16 bases between. The V gene's germline CDR1 is LNHDA and CDR2 SQIVND (reference sequence). CDR3 in amino acids: CASSRPAGQNYEQYF. CDR3 nucleotide sequence: TGTGCCAGTAGTAGGCCGGCCGGACAGAACTACGAGCAGTACTTC.

Only one count was recorded for this clone. This chain connects TRBV30 to TRBJ1-3; D unclear. The V end lost 2 bases, the J end lost 0 bases, and 11 bases lay between the germline ends. The CDR3 is made up of 15 amino acids. CDR1 and CDR2 from the germline V gene are GTSNPN and SVGIG (reference sequence). The CDR3 loop is CAWSFDRSSGNTIYF. CDR3 sequence (DNA): TGTGCCTGGAGTTTTGACCGGAGCTCTGGAAACACCATATATTTT.

The rearrangement joins TRBV6-5 to TRBJ2-3; D is perhaps TRBD2 (5 bases). With 6 bases removed from V and 0 bases from J, the gap between germline ends came to 13 bases. Germline V gene sequence: CDR1 MNHEY, CDR2 SVGAGI. The CDR3 contains 15 residues. The CDR3: CASRADWTSTDTQYF. The CDR3 DNA follows: TGTGCCAGCAGGGCGGACTGGACTAGCACAGATACGCAGTATTTT.